This T cell receptor beta chain comes out of a study of T cell responses to AZD1222 COVID-19 vaccine. Sequenced by immunoSEQ multiplex PCR; TCRdb stores in-frame clones only, minus some. The sample includes over 110,000 clones, 80% to 95% seen only once; the top ten take approximately 1.5%. The CDR3 contains 17 residues. The junction had 9 bases not matched to a gene; V was cut back by 0 bases and J by 7 bases. Germline V gene data show CDR1 as MNHEY and CDR2 as SVGEGT. The receptor was derived from an adult in good health. This specimen was peripheral blood, taken on day 0 of AZD1222 vaccination. The chain couples TRBV6-2 or TRBV6-3 to TRBJ1-5; 10 bases align to TRBD1. CDR3 region: CASSYSLGQGQDQPQHF. The CDR3 DNA follows: TGTGCCAGCAGTTACTCTCTGGGACAGGGGCAGGACCAGCCCCAGCATTTT.